This T cell receptor beta chain originates from a study of blood T cell repertoires in COVID-19. Study background: The United States, Italy and Spain were the sources of the acute and convalescent COVID-19 samples. The cDNA or gDNA used as material had been derived from T cells, B-cell-depleted T cells, or PBMCs.

Original processing notes: Estimated nucleated cell counts came from reference gene primer amplification. Clones were sequenced by immunoSEQ multiplex PCR, and TCRdb holds only the in-frame ones, with some missing. V and J calls and clone size come straight from that table; D and trimming were deduced from the DNA. The sample has under 350,000 clones, around 89% seen once. Germline V gene data show CDR1 as MNHEY and CDR2 as SVGAGI. The CDR3 is made up of 15 amino acids. Trimming cost V 4 bases and J 4 bases, with 11 bases left between them. The sequenced sample was peripheral blood. The sequence was obtained from a man aged 40-49 years with acute or convalescent COVID-19. The chain carries TRBV6-5 and TRBJ1-6; possibly TRBD1 for D (6 bases). The CDR3 DNA reads as TGTGCCAGCAGTTCCACCAGGGGTTATAATTCACCCCTCCACTTT. Translation: CASSSTRGYNSPLHF.